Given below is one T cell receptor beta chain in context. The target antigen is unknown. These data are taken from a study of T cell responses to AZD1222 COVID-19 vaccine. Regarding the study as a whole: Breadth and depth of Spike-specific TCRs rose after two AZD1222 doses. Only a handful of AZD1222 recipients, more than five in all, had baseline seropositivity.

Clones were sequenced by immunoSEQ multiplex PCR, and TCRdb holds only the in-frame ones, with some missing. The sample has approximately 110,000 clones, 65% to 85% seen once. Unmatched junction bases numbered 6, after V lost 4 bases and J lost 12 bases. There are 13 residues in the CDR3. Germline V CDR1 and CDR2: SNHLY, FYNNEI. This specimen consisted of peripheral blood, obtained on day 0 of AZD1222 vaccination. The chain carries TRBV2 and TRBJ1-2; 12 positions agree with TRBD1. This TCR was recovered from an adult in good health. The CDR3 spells CASSGGTGGFHTF. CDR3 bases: TGTGCCAGCAGTGGAGGGACAGGGGGCTTCCACACCTTC.